The rows below give T cell receptor beta chains drawn from one sample of a study of shared clonotypes between healthy human individuals. Profiling relied on immunoSEQ multiplex PCR, and the TCRdb table lists in-frame clones only, not all of them. This repertoire shows roughly 500,000 clones, 79% found once; its top ten account for 10% to 15%. The source material was PBMCs. The receptors were sampled from a middle-aged woman in good health. Some clones in this sample may be carry-over from other donors' samples. Both conserved end residues are part of each CDR3.

J gene,V gene,CDR3 protein
TRBJ1-5,TRBV10-3,CAISENYSNQPQHF
TRBJ1-2,TRBV28,CASSVPGQYYGYTF
TRBJ1-1,TRBV11-2,CASSLAYPGGAWSAFF
TRBJ2-5,TRBV28,CASTRGPDQETQYF
TRBJ1-2,TRBV18,CASSPLPRGQGVGYTF
TRBJ2-7,TRBV7-9,CASSLRASSGNYEQYF
TRBJ1-6,TRBV6-4,CASSGGEGSPLHF
TRBJ2-5,TRBV19,CATQPGTGIRETQYF
TRBJ2-1,TRBV20-1,CSASSFHEQFF
TRBJ2-6,TRBV5-4,CASSSDREGANVLTF
TRBJ2-1,TRBV30,CAWSPGTGPNNEQFF
TRBJ1-5,TRBV5-1,CASSLTPGYQPQHF
TRBJ2-4,TRBV7-9,CASSWETKAKNIQYF
TRBJ1-1,TRBV19,CASSWDRGNTEAFF
TRBJ1-5,TRBV28,CASSTGGGLWRDQPQHF
TRBJ2-5,TRBV30,CAWSGGRETQYF
TRBJ2-7,TRBV11-1,CASSLATGPASYEQYF
TRBJ1-2,TRBV6-4,CASSDGSDSTVYGYTF
TRBJ2-3,TRBV10-3,CAISDGGLAAPSTQYF
TRBJ1-2,TRBV5-1,CASSWGQGAHYGYTF
TRBJ2-2,TRBV18,CASSRDFRANTGELFF
TRBJ2-1,TRBV2,CASSEGYGEQFF
TRBJ2-2,TRBV10-3,CAIRQGADTGELFF
TRBJ2-7,TRBV5-1,CASSLGDGGAYEQYF
TRBJ2-7,TRBV28,CASSGVAWEGEYEQYF
TRBJ2-7,TRBV27,CASGDTGGDPYEQYF
TRBJ2-2,TRBV4-3,CASSQVYTGTGELFF
TRBJ1-2,TRBV30,CAWSEGHYGYTF
TRBJ2-5,TRBV12-5,CASGLVRADPGETQYF
TRBJ1-4,TRBV19,CASSKAVTNEKLFF
TRBJ2-7,TRBV13,CASTAGYEQYF
TRBJ2-1,TRBV7-6,CASSLEVASNEQFF
TRBJ2-3,TRBV21-1,CASSKLEGDGTGVSDTQYF
TRBJ2-5,TRBV5-4,CASSLGGGRQETQYF
TRBJ2-1,TRBV5-1,CASSPDLGNEQFF
TRBJ1-3,TRBV15,CATSRDMGSGNTIYF
TRBJ2-5,TRBV29-1,CSVGDRGETQYF
TRBJ2-5,TRBV29-1,CSVRDGVETQYF
TRBJ1-1,TRBV7-9,CASRKNGGDTEAFF
TRBJ2-1,TRBV7-3,CASSLYVSSDYNEQFF
TRBJ2-7,TRBV7-2,CASSFRDGSYEQYF
TRBJ2-5,TRBV15,CATSRDRGSLRTQYF
TRBJ1-5,TRBV11-2,CASSHDRAQHF
TRBJ1-5,TRBV6-5,CARGGVQPQHF
TRBJ2-5,TRBV5-1,CASSLGQDQETQYF
TRBJ1-5,TRBV11-2,CASSSHRGYGNQPQHF
TRBJ1-2,TRBV29-1,CSVEGGAYGYTF
TRBJ1-5,TRBV19,CATTLGAGGNQPQHF
TRBJ2-1,TRBV27,CASSLGSSNYEQFF
TRBJ2-5,TRBV28,CASRSSGRSQETQYF
TRBJ1-1,TRBV7-8,CASSFRTNTEAFF
TRBJ2-2,TRBV2,CASSEEAGANTGELFF